The sequence of this T cell receptor (beta chain) was determined in a study of blood T cell repertoires in COVID-19 (dated by TCRdb to the early 2020s). In the study overall: Collaborator samples came from the United States, Italy and Spain and covered acute and convalescent phases of COVID-19. The prospective study material was composed of cDNA or gDNA derived from T cells, B-cell-depleted T cells, or PBMCs. The dataset comprised deeply sampled blood TCRbeta repertoires from subjects exposed to, actively infected with, or recovered from COVID-19. The repertoires were made available in a free public database intended to serve as a resource for research on the immune response to SARS-CoV-2. Samples came from the ongoing ImmuneRACE study (first 160 participants) plus 1,254 subjects from 6 global collaborators. A de-identified subject ID, COVID-19 status, age in years and sex were almost always included in the sample metadata. Where available, HLA class I and class II types were taken from metadata supplied by the sample provider and were not determined by assay-based typing.

The research as a whole found: Clinical and demographic metadata were provided uncurated, with the amount varying by source and participant.

Whole blood was collected in K2EDTA tubes by collaborating institutions according to the institutions' own protocols. For TCRbeta analysis, collaborators shipped samples as frozen whole blood, isolated PBMCs, or DNA extracted from either of those sample types. TCRbeta CDR3 regions were amplified from genomic DNA by means of the immunoSEQ Assay, a bias-controlled multiplex PCR. The published analysis was carried out like this. The number of nucleated cells in each sample was estimated by amplification of reference gene primers within the assay. To quantify the absolute abundance of each unique TCRbeta CDR3 rearrangement, sequence reads were collapsed and filtered. Productive Simpson clonality was computed per sample as the square root of Simpson's diversity index over productive rearrangements. TCRdb carries this immuneACCESS record with in-frame sequences only. Its versions omit some clonotypes, under half of them owing to an unresolved V gene in the studies checked, with the rest unexplained. The V and J calls and clone size were taken over from that table, and D and trimming were inferred from the DNA. The sample data list over 35,000 clones, and about four fifths of these were observed just once. The ten largest clones take up 30% to 45% of the sample.

The CDR3 sequence holds 14 residues, the cysteine and phenylalanine included. The retained sequence is limited to the CDR3, 42 bases, with the frame set at the first base. CDR1 and CDR2 are read off the germline V gene (reference sequence) as LNHDA and SQIVND. V ends up 6 bases short and J 11 bases short, with an unmatched junction base count of 11. Comment on this clone: Its antigen is unknown. No much larger clonotype is one base removed from it; base qualities were not supplied.

Sequencing input: peripheral blood. This chain is built from TRBV19 and TRBJ1-5, with TRBD1 matching 9 junction bases. This TCR derives from a man between 40 and 49 years old with active or convalescent COVID-19. The DNA sequence is as follows: TGTGCCAGTAGCAGGGGACAGGGAGGAGAGGCCCAGCATTTT. Translated, it reads CASSRGQGGEAQHF.